The 31 T cell receptor beta chains below were found in one sample sequenced in a study of Ad26.COV2.S vaccination and SARS-CoV-2 variants. This sample's treatment: roughly 19 received Ad26.COV2.S at low or high dose, single or two shots; a few received placebo; per-sample allocation not given. The samples date from day 63 after the first vaccine or placebo injection. Using immunoSEQ multiplex PCR, the repertoire was profiled, and TCRdb retains in-frame clones only, with some absent. The table lists a few hundred thousand clones, 88% of them singletons, with roughly 4% in the top ten. The source material was peripheral blood, sampled in a trial of Ad26.COV2.S vaccine versus placebo. These receptors all stem from a person aged 18 to 65 who received the Ad26.COV2.S COVID-19 vaccine or a placebo.

This clone occurred once. The chain joins TRBV5-1 to TRBJ1-1, with a weak D call TRBD1 (5 bases). The V gene lost 4 bases and the J gene lost 8 bases, with 24 bases spanning the gap. The CDR3 spans 16 residues. The germline V gene encodes CDR1 SGHRS and CDR2 YFSETQ. The CDR3 sequence is CASSGGPNGYQKEAFF. For the CDR3, the DNA is TGCGCCAGCAGCGGGGGACCAAACGGGTACCAAAAGGAAGCTTTCTTT.

J is TRBJ2-5 and V is TRBV5-1; 7 bases map to TRBD1. This CDR3 has 14 residues. Trimming at V came to 0 bases and at J to 5 bases, leaving 4 bases not matched to a gene. The germline V gene encodes CDR1 SGHRS and CDR2 YFSETQ. CDR3 DNA: TGCGCCAGCAGCTTGGAAGGGGGCTGGGAGACCCAGTACTTC. The encoded protein is CASSLEGGWETQYF.

V usage is TRBV6-6 and J usage is TRBJ1-2, with D uncertain. The length of the CDR3 is 11 residues. Germline-derived CDR1 and CDR2 are MNHNY and SVGAGI (reference sequence). The DNA for the CDR3 is TGTGGATCACAGTCGTCCCATGGCTACACCTTC. It specifies CGSQSSHGYTF.

The chain carries TRBV7-3 and TRBJ2-3; 9 bases map to TRBD2. Germline CDR1 SGHTA, CDR2 FQGTGA. The CDR3 loop spans 15 amino acids. V trimming: 7 bases; J trimming: 2 bases; junction bases outside the gene matches: 7. Here the CDR3 reads CASNPAGGPTDTQYF. The CDR3 DNA sequence: TGTGCCAGCAACCCAGCGGGGGGCCCCACAGATACGCAGTATTTT.

V gene TRBV5-4 combines with J gene TRBJ1-2; 11 nucleotides line up with TRBD1. V gave up 0 bases and J gave up 8 bases; unmatched junction bases: 6. Germline-derived CDR1 and CDR2 are SGHNT and YYREEE (reference sequence). The CDR3 consists of 15 residues. CDR3 in amino acids: CASSLVGQGVKGYTF. As DNA, the CDR3 is TGTGCCAGCAGCTTGGTGGGACAGGGGGTGAAAGGCTACACCTTC.

The CDR3 sequence is CASSWIREEQFF. The CDR3 DNA reads TGTGCCAGCAGCTGGATCCGGGAGGAGCAGTTCTTC. The J gene is TRBJ2-1, the V gene TRBV6-5; the D gene is possibly TRBD2 (6 bases). CDR1 and CDR2 (germline): MNHEY, SVGAGI. The CDR3 loop spans 12 amino acids. V was cut by 6 bases and J by 10 bases, with 13 bases left in between.

The V call is TRBV7-3, the J call TRBJ2-6; D is undetermined. The ends were cut back, 3 bases at V and 4 bases at J, with 10 bases in the middle. Germline loops: CDR1 SGHTA, CDR2 FQGTGA. This CDR3 region has 15 residues. The CDR3 DNA follows: TGTGCCAGCAGCTTCGGATCTCCCGGGGCCAACGTCCTGACTTTC. Amino acids: CASSFGSPGANVLTF. The whole variable domain, remainder taken from reference TRBV7-3 and TRBJ2-6, is GAGVSQTPSNKVTEKGKYVELRCDPISGHTALYWYRQSLGQGPEFLIYFQGTGAADDSGLPNDRFFAVRPEGSVSTLKIQRTERGDSAVYLCASSFGSPGANVLTFGAGSRLTVL.

This chain joins TRBV29-1 and TRBJ2-7, with 12 bases that match TRBD1. V dropped 3 bases and J dropped 3; count of bases not matched to a gene: 3. This CDR3 spans 14 amino acids. CDR1 is SQVTM and CDR2 is ANQGSEA in the germline V gene. CDR3 in amino acids: CSVEGTGGFYEQYF. The CDR3 DNA follows: TGCAGCGTTGAGGGGACAGGGGGCTTCTACGAGCAGTACTTC.

This clone was counted a few times. The rearrangement joins TRBV7-2 to TRBJ2-7, with TRBD1 as a possible D gene (6 bases). Germline V gives CDR1 SGHTA, CDR2 FQGNSA. The CDR3 totals 15 residues. V lost 5 bases to trimming and J lost 4 bases, with 18 bases between them. DNA of the CDR3: TGTGCCAGCAGCCCATCCGCGCAGGGGCCTTACGAGCAGTACTTC. Translation gives CASSPSAQGPYEQYF.

A single count supports this clone. This rearrangement joins TRBV7-2 to TRBJ1-5; D call uncertain. The CDR3 covers 16 residues. The V gene's germline CDR1 is SGHTA and CDR2 FQGNSA. V was trimmed by 4 bases and J by 0 bases, leaving 13 bases between them. The CDR3 DNA reads as TGTGCCAGCAGCTCCTATCTCGGGTATAGCAATCAGCCCCAGCATTTT. Protein: CASSSYLGYSNQPQHF.

The gene calls are TRBV2 and TRBJ1-5, with a possible D match to TRBD1 (6 bases). The germline V gene has CDR1 SNHLY and CDR2 FYNNEI. The CDR3 has 14 amino acids. Trimming took 6 bases from V and 1 from J, leaving 10 bases between them. CDR3 sequence reads: CASRGRGSNQPQHF. In DNA, the CDR3 is TGTGCCAGCAGGGGGAGGGGGAGCAATCAGCCCCAGCATTTT.

The chain recombines TRBV5-1 with TRBJ2-5; a possible D gene is TRBD1 (7 bases). This CDR3 has 15 amino acids. V shed 4 bases and J shed 2 bases, with 15 bases lying between them. The germline V gene has CDR1 SGHRS and CDR2 YFSETQ. The CDR3 nucleotides read TGCGCCAGCAGCGCTCGACAGGGAGGACAAGAGACCCAGTACTTC. Translation gives CASSARQGGQETQYF.

The chain joins TRBV4-3 to TRBJ2-3; 8 nucleotides line up with TRBD2. Germline trimming cut 3 bases from V and 4 bases from J; bases unmatched to any gene: 6. In germline, CDR1 is LGHNA, CDR2 YSLEER. The CDR3 is made up of 15 amino acids. The CDR3 here is CASSHNGGEPDTQYF. The CDR3, as DNA: TGCGCCAGCAGCCACAACGGGGGGGAGCCAGATACGCAGTATTTT.

The rearrangement uses TRBV7-3 and TRBJ2-3; 8 bases map to TRBD2. The germline V gene encodes CDR1 SGHTA and CDR2 FQGTGA. J gave up 2 bases and V 3 bases, and 7 bases lay outside the gene matches. CDR3 length equals 16 residues. The CDR3 is CASSLGTSEHTDTQYF. The CDR3 DNA reads TGTGCCAGCAGCTTGGGGACTAGTGAGCACACAGATACGCAGTATTTT. The complete variable domain, with remaining parts taken from reference TRBV7-3 and TRBJ2-3, reads GAGVSQTPSNKVTEKGKYVELRCDPISGHTALYWYRQSLGQGPEFLIYFQGTGAADDSGLPNDRFFAVRPEGSVSTLKIQRTERGDSAVYLCASSLGTSEHTDTQYFGPGTRLTVL.

The chain links TRBV7-9 to TRBJ2-3; D remains ambiguous. The ends were cut back, 4 bases at V and 2 bases at J, with 13 bases in the middle. The CDR3 contains 15 residues. Germline V CDR1 and CDR2: SEHNR, FQNEAQ (reference sequence). CDR3 bases: TGTGCCAGCAGCTCCGGCAGAAGACCCACAGATACGCAGTATTTT. This gives the protein CASSSGRRPTDTQYF. The complete variable domain, with remaining parts taken from reference TRBV7-9 and TRBJ2-3, reads DTGVSQNPRHKITKRGQNVTFRCDPISEHNRLYWYRQTLGQGPEFLTYFQNEAQLEKSRLLSDRFSAERPKGSFSTLEIQRTEQGDSAMYLCASSSGRRPTDTQYFGPGTRLTVL.

This clone was seen only a few times. This chain uses TRBV6-4 with TRBJ2-1, with D possibly being TRBD2 (5 bases). The CDR3 has 11 residues. V shed 7 bases and J shed 8 bases, with 9 bases lying between them. Per germline, CDR1 MRHNA and CDR2 SNTAGT. The CDR3 loop reads CASKEEHEQFF. The CDR3 nucleotides are TGTGCCAGCAAGGAGGAACATGAGCAGTTCTTC.

This clone was seen a few times. The CDR3 nucleotides are TGTGCCAGCAGCCAAGATGGGGGTTCACCCCTCCACTTT. The encoded protein is CASSQDGGSPLHF. This chain links TRBV3-1 (or the pseudogene TRBV3-2) with TRBJ1-6; weak D call: TRBD1 (5 bases). The V gene's germline CDR1 is LGHDT and CDR2 YNNKEL (reference sequence). CDR3 length: 13 amino acids. V was clipped by 0 bases and J by 9 bases, with 6 bases between them.

The gene calls are TRBV24-1 and TRBJ1-2; D gene unclear. Germline CDR1 is KGHDR and CDR2 is SFDVKD. Trimming cost V 4 bases and J 1 base, with 9 bases left between them. The CDR3 consists of 14 residues. CDR3 region: CATSDHRNNYGYTF. CDR3 in DNA: TGTGCCACCAGTGACCACCGGAATAACTATGGCTACACCTTC.

The CDR3 sequence: CASSLVAWGTGELFF. CDR3 nucleotides: TGTGCCAGCAGCTTAGTCGCCTGGGGGACCGGGGAGCTGTTTTTT. The chain carries TRBV7-2 and TRBJ2-2, with D perhaps assigned TRBD1 or TRBD2 (5 bases each). The CDR3 runs 15 residues. The V end was cut by 1 base, the J end by 5 bases, with 11 bases between. The V gene's germline CDR1 is SGHTA and CDR2 FQGNSA.

This chain joins TRBV6-2 or TRBV6-3 and TRBJ2-7; 9 bases align to TRBD1. The trim removed 6 bases at V and 2 bases at J, leaving 5 bases unmatched. Germline loops: CDR1 MNHEY, CDR2 SVGEGT. The CDR3 extends over 14 amino acids. CDR3 coding DNA: TGTGCCAGCAGCCTTACAGGGGGCCCCTACGAGCAGTACTTC. It codes for CASSLTGGPYEQYF.

This chain joins TRBV7-2 and TRBJ2-1; 11 nucleotides align to TRBD1. The germline V gene encodes CDR1 SGHTA and CDR2 FQGNSA. CDR3 length: 13 residues. V lost 5 bases to trimming and J lost 16 bases; unmatched junction nucleotides: 10. The CDR3 protein is CASSLPGTGGPFF. The DNA of the CDR3 is TGTGCCAGCAGCCTCCCGGGGACAGGGGGTCCCTTCTTC.

V usage is TRBV6-2 or TRBV6-3 and J usage is TRBJ2-7; 8 positions match TRBD2. V was pared by 0 bases and J by 3 bases, with 7 bases of the junction left unmatched. The CDR3 has 16 amino acids. Per the germline V gene, CDR1 is MNHEY and CDR2 is SVGEGT. The chain's CDR3 is CASSYSRGRGDYEQYF. The CDR3 DNA sequence: TGTGCCAGCAGTTACTCCCGTGGGCGGGGGGACTACGAGCAGTACTTC.

The chain is built from TRBV19 and TRBJ1-5; weak D call: TRBD1 (5 bases). Trimming stripped 7 bases from V and 5 bases from J, with 15 bases between. This CDR3 has 14 amino acids. CDR1 and CDR2 (germline): LNHDA, SQIVND (reference sequence). Here the CDR3 reads CASTLWGGDQPQHF. In DNA, the CDR3 is TGTGCCAGTACCCTGTGGGGGGGAGATCAGCCCCAGCATTTT.

J is TRBJ2-5 and V is TRBV29-1, with TRBD2 identical over 7 bases. Germline CDR1 reads SQVTM; CDR2 reads ANQGSEA. The CDR3 length is 14 residues. V trimming: 4 bases; J trimming: 2 bases; junction bases outside the gene matches: 7. The CDR3: CSVGAWGGQETQYF. CDR3 bases: TGCAGCGTTGGGGCATGGGGAGGGCAAGAGACCCAGTACTTC.

A single count supports this clone. Here the CDR3 DNA reads TGTGCCAGCAGTTTCGGAAATGAACAGCCCCAGCATTTT. Translating gives CASSFGNEQPQHF. The chain carries TRBV6-5 and TRBJ1-5; D gene ambiguous. There are 13 residues in the CDR3. V was clipped by 4 bases and J by 7 bases, with 11 bases between them. Germline CDR1 and CDR2: MNHEY and SVGAGI.

V gene TRBV19 combines with J gene TRBJ1-1; 11 bases align to TRBD1. This CDR3 has 14 amino acids. CDR1 is LNHDA, CDR2 SQIVND, per germline (reference sequence). V lost 5 bases, J lost 5 bases, and 4 bases stayed unmatched. CDR3 nucleotides: TGTGCCAGTAGTGCGGGACAGGGGGGGACTGAAGCTTTCTTT. Amino acids: CASSAGQGGTEAFF.

The rearrangement uses TRBV9 and TRBJ1-1, with D perhaps TRBD1 (6 bases). V was clipped by 3 bases and J by 5 bases, with 11 bases between them. The CDR3 contains 13 residues. Germline V gives CDR1 SGDLS, CDR2 YYNGEE. This CDR3 is CASSETGMTEAFF. The DNA for the CDR3 is TGTGCCAGCAGCGAAACAGGGATGACTGAAGCTTTCTTT.

This clone was seen just once. V gene TRBV3-1 (or the pseudogene TRBV3-2) combines with J gene TRBJ1-1; TRBD1 aligns across 8 bases. Germline assignment: CDR1 LGHDT and CDR2 YNNKEL (reference sequence). The CDR3 is 14 amino acids. V lost 6 bases and J lost 7; bases outside the gene matches: 10. CDR3 DNA: TGTGCCAGCAGTCCACAGGGGGGTCTGGGTGAAGCTTTCTTT. Its translation: CASSPQGGLGEAFF.

This clone came up once. This sequence joins TRBV28 and TRBJ2-7, with unresolved D. V was shortened by 3 bases and J by 13 bases, with 13 bases between the two germline ends. CDR1 and CDR2 (germline): MDHEN, SYDVKM. The CDR3 extends over 11 amino acids. The CDR3 region has the DNA TGTGCCAGCAGTTTTGCAAGGATACCTTACTTC. Translating it yields CASSFARIPYF.

Turning to this clone: Other DNA sequences in this sample translate to the same CDR3. The gene calls are TRBV7-9 and TRBJ2-5; the D gene is possibly TRBD1 (5 bases). With 2 bases removed from V and 2 bases from J, the gap between germline ends came to 9 bases. The CDR3 has 14 amino acids. CDR1 and CDR2 (germline): SEHNR, FQNEAQ (reference sequence). CDR3 residues: CASSLLRQQETQYF. The CDR3 DNA is TGTGCCAGCAGCTTACTCCGACAGCAAGAGACCCAGTACTTC.

The chain couples TRBV19 to TRBJ1-6; no reliable D call. Germline V CDR1 and CDR2: LNHDA, SQIVND (reference sequence). This CDR3 is built from 12 residues. Deletions cut 4 bases from V and 8 bases from J, with 6 bases between. CDR3 coding DNA: TGTGCCAGTAGTACGCGGGATTCACCCCTCCACTTT. It translates to CASSTRDSPLHF. The full variable domain, with the rest looked up from reference TRBV19 and TRBJ1-6, is DGGITQSPKYLFRKEGQNVTLSCEQNLNHDAMYWYRQDPGQGLRLIYYSQIVNDFQKGDIAEGYSVSREKKESFPLTVTSAQKNPTAFYLCASSTRDSPLHFGNGTRLTVT.